The next 8 T cell receptor beta chains were all read from a single sample in a study of response to subunit inactivated influenza vaccine. MiXCR was run by TCRdb on the RT-PCR reads, yielding one entry per CDR3 protein. The profile shows over 800,000 distinct CDR3 sequences, 21% of them singletons. The source material was PBMCs from blood, sampled approximately 5 days after vaccination. All receptors come from a man aged 45-65 years who received an inactivated influenza vaccine.

The V gene is TRBV4-3, the J gene TRBJ2-2; D gene uncertain. The CDR3 length is 15 residues. Germline V gene lookup returns CDR1 LGHNA and CDR2 YSLEER. The V end was cut by 4 bases, the J end by 1 base, with 10 bases between. CDR3 in amino acids: CASSRLGLNTGELFF. CDR3 coding DNA: TGCGCCAGCAGCCGTCTAGGGTTGAACACCGGGGAGCTGTTTTTT.

The sample holds a few counts of this clonotype. CDR3 sequence reads: CASSLYLAGGDGEQFF. The DNA for the CDR3 is TGTGCCAGCAGTTTATATCTAGCGGGGGGGGATGGTGAGCAGTTCTTC. The chain links TRBV12-3 or TRBV12-4 to TRBJ2-1, with 12 bases fitting TRBD2. The CDR3 extends over 16 amino acids. V trimming: 2 bases; J trimming: 9 bases; junction bases outside the gene matches: 8.

The chain employs TRBV29-1 and TRBJ2-7; possibly TRBD1 for D (5 bases). V was trimmed by 0 bases and J by 2 bases, leaving 11 bases between them. This CDR3 is 14 amino acids long. Germline-derived CDR1 and CDR2 are SQVTM and ANQGSEA. The CDR3 DNA reads as TGCAGCGTTGAAGATCAGGGCAGAGCCTACGAGCAGTACTTC. This codes for CSVEDQGRAYEQYF.

At least ten counts were recorded for this clonotype. The chain has TRBV12-3 or TRBV12-4 and TRBJ2-1, with D unresolved. V shed 8 bases and J shed 7 bases, with 9 bases lying between them. The CDR3 runs to 11 residues. CDR3 residues: CASGPGNEQFF. The CDR3 region has the DNA TGTGCCAGCGGGCCAGGAAATGAGCAGTTCTTC.

This clonotype was detected only a few times. This sequence joins TRBV20-1 and TRBJ2-1; 11 bases map to TRBD2. This CDR3 has 15 amino acids. CDR1 is DFQATT and CDR2 is SNEGSKA in the germline V gene (reference sequence). V lost 6 bases and J lost 10; bases outside the gene matches: 14. DNA for the CDR3: TGCAGTGCCCCCAAAACCGGGACTAGCGGCCTGGAGCAGTTCTTC. Protein product: CSAPKTGTSGLEQFF.

The chain recombines TRBV6-1 with TRBJ2-1; 7 bases match TRBD1. The CDR3 loop spans 15 amino acids. V shed 3 bases and J 5 bases; nucleotides not matched to a gene: 7. Germline V CDR1 and CDR2: MNHNS, SASEGT. This chain's CDR3 is CASSDPGGLNNEQFF. For the CDR3, the DNA is TGTGCCAGCAGTGACCCAGGGGGATTGAACAATGAGCAGTTCTTC.

This clonotype came up a few times. An end of the junction differs from the germline gene, which may be a read error. V is TRBV6-2 or TRBV6-3 and J is TRBJ2-7, with 14 bases aligning to TRBD2. The CDR3 totals 18 residues. Germline assignment: CDR1 MNHEY and CDR2 SVGEGT. CDR3 DNA sequence: TGTGCCGGCAGTTACTCTGTCGGACTAGCGGGAGGCGCCTACGAGCAGTACTTC. Translating gives CAGSYSVGLAGGAYEQYF.

The chain has TRBV11-1 and TRBJ2-1; 11 nucleotides match TRBD2. The length of the CDR3 is 18 residues. The germline CDR1 and CDR2 sequences are SGHAT and FQDESV (reference sequence). J gave up 0 bases and V 3 bases, and 7 bases lay outside the gene matches. The CDR3 loop is CASSFASGRYSSYNEQFF. The CDR3 DNA sequence: TGTGCCAGCAGCTTCGCTAGCGGGAGGTATAGCTCCTACAATGAGCAGTTCTTC. Using reference TRBV11-1 and TRBJ2-1 for the parts outside the CDR3, the full variable domain is EAEVAQSPRYKITEKSQAVAFWCDPISGHATLYWYRQILGQGPELLVQFQDESVVDDSQLPKDRFSAERLKGVDSTLKIQPAELGDSAMYLCASSFASGRYSSYNEQFFGPGTRLTVL.